These T cell receptor beta chains were read from a single sample in a study of blood T cell repertoires in COVID-19. Some clones are missing from TCRdb's copy, which holds only in-frame ones; the method was immunoSEQ multiplex PCR. This table holds about 110,000 clones, about 90% found once. Input material: peripheral blood. All receptors come from a human donor in a cohort sampled during active COVID-19. Both conserved end residues are part of each CDR3. The order of the fields is V gene, J gene, D gene, clone size, CDR3 DNA, CDR3 protein. The D gene is left open where the match is weak. Not all rows give a size; the values are once, few, many and, for expanded clones, a class.

TRBV28	TRBJ1-6	TRBD1	.	TGTGCCAGCAGTAGACAGGGAAATTCACCCCTCCACTTT	CASSRQGNSPLHF
TRBV28	TRBJ1-5	TRBD1	.	TGTGCCAGTAATACAGGGGAATGGACTAATCAGCCCCAGCATTTT	CASNTGEWTNQPQHF
TRBV28	TRBJ1-4	.	.	TGTGCCAGCAGACCGACAGGAGTTAATGAAAAACTGTTTTTT	CASRPTGVNEKLFF
TRBV2	TRBJ2-1	.	once	TGTGCCAGCAGGCCTCGAGTGTCTAACTACAATGAGCAGTTCTTC	CASRPRVSNYNEQFF
TRBV4-1	TRBJ1-6	TRBD1	.	TGCGCCAGCAGCCAAGTCAGGGGGAATGAGAATTCACCCCTCCACTTT	CASSQVRGNENSPLHF
TRBV5-6	TRBJ1-6	TRBD1	.	TGTGCCAGCAGCAAAGGGGACAGGGATGATTCACCCCTCCACTTT	CASSKGDRDDSPLHF
TRBV29-1	TRBJ2-1	TRBD1	.	TGCAGCGTTGAAGATCTTAAGGGACAGGGATCCTACAATGAGCAGTTCTTC	CSVEDLKGQGSYNEQFF
TRBV18	TRBJ2-3	.	.	TGTGCCAGCTCACCACCAAGCGAGTCAGATACGCAGTATTTT	CASSPPSESDTQYF
TRBV6-1	TRBJ1-1	.	.	TGTGCCAGCAGTGATGCGGCCGGTAGCGCTTTCTTT	CASSDAAGSAFF
TRBV6-2/TRBV6-3	TRBJ1-2	.	.	TGTGCCAGCAGTCCGGACAGTAACTATGGCTACACCTTC	CASSPDSNYGYTF
TRBV27	TRBJ2-1	.	.	TGTGCCAGCAGTCGGAGAGCGGACAATGAGCAGTTCTTC	CASSRRADNEQFF
TRBV7-9	TRBJ2-7	.	.	TGTGCCAGCAGCTTGCACACAACAACCGAGCAGTACTTC	CASSLHTTTEQYF
TRBV6-4	TRBJ2-7	.	few	TGTGCCAGCAGTGACTTCCCGGTTACCTCCTACGAGCAGTACTTC	CASSDFPVTSYEQYF
TRBV19	TRBJ1-5	TRBD1	.	TGTGCCAGTAGTATCGGGACAGGGAAGATGGTTCAGCCCCAGCATTTT	CASSIGTGKMVQPQHF
TRBV3-1/TRBV3-2	TRBJ2-1	.	few	TGTGCCAGCAGCCAAGATCGTGTTATCAATGAGCAGTTCTTC	CASSQDRVINEQFF
TRBV28	TRBJ2-7	TRBD1	.	TGTGCCAGCAGACCGACAGGGTCCTACGAGCAGTACTTC	CASRPTGSYEQYF
TRBV11-3	TRBJ2-7	TRBD1	once	TGTGCCAGCAGCCCAGACAGGGTCGTCTTCGATTCCTACGAGCAGTACTTC	CASSPDRVVFDSYEQYF
TRBV10-1	TRBJ2-3	.	few	TGCGCCAGCAGTGACCCTTCCAGGGCGGCAGATACGCAGTATTTT	CASSDPSRAADTQYF
TRBV28	TRBJ1-1	TRBD1	.	TGTGCCAGCAGTTTATTACAGGGGCAGGCTTTCTTT	CASSLLQGQAFF
TRBV5-6	TRBJ2-7	.	.	TGTGCCAGCAGCTTGTTGGCAGGGGATGGCTACGAGCAGTACTTC	CASSLLAGDGYEQYF
TRBV28	TRBJ2-7	TRBD2	.	TGTGCCAGCACGCGGGCGGGAGGCTCCTACGAGCAGTACTTC	CASTRAGGSYEQYF
TRBV9	TRBJ2-3	TRBD1	.	TGTGCCAGCAGCGATGGCCCCAGGGGGTCAGATACGCAGTATTTT	CASSDGPRGSDTQYF
TRBV10-2	TRBJ2-3	TRBD2	.	TGCGCCAGCAGTGGGGATAGCGGGGGGGCAGATACGCAGTATTTT	CASSGDSGGADTQYF
TRBV2	TRBJ2-5	TRBD1	.	TGTGCCAGCAAAGGATTCGGGGGACAGGGGGTCGGAGAGACCCAGTACTTC	CASKGFGGQGVGETQYF
TRBV6-5	TRBJ1-4	.	once	TGTGCCAGCAGGGGGGGGGCTGGGGAAAAACTGTTTTTT	CASRGGAGEKLFF
TRBV11-2	TRBJ2-1	TRBD1	.	TGTGCCAGCAGCTTAGCCACCGGGACAGCCTACAATGAGCAGTTCTTC	CASSLATGTAYNEQFF
TRBV28	TRBJ1-2	TRBD1	once	TGTGCCAGCAGTTTTACAGGGGGCAACTATGGCTACACCTTC	CASSFTGGNYGYTF
TRBV7-2	TRBJ2-7	TRBD1	.	TGTGCCAGCAGCGTACAGGGGTACGAGCAGTACTTC	CASSVQGYEQYF
TRBV6-5	TRBJ1-1	TRBD1	.	TGTGCCAGCAGAAGACAGGGGGGCACTGAAGCTTTCTTT	CASRRQGGTEAFF
TRBV19	TRBJ1-1	.	.	TGTGCCAGTAGTGCCCAACGGACAGCTAGGGCTGAAGCTTTCTTT	CASSAQRTARAEAFF
TRBV9	TRBJ2-5	TRBD2	once	TGTGCCAGCAGTGCTAGCGGGAGAGAAGAGACCCAGTACTTC	CASSASGREETQYF
TRBV24-1	TRBJ2-7	.	.	TGTGCCACCAGTGACCCCGGGGGTACCTACGAGCAGTACTTC	CATSDPGGTYEQYF
TRBV25-1	TRBJ1-3	.	.	TGTGCCAGCCGAGGGATAATGAGAATCGGAAACACCATATATTTT	CASRGIMRIGNTIYF
TRBV21-1	TRBJ1-3	.	.	TGTGCCAGCAGCAACGGGGGGGAAACTGGAAACACCATATATTTT	CASSNGGETGNTIYF